The following is a T cell receptor beta chain sequence with its context. Its target is not known. This sample stems from a study of CD8 T cells in ankylosing spondylitis. TCR beta libraries were made by quantitative 5'-RACE with molecular barcodes. TCRdb re-derived calls from the 5' RACE reads in MiXCR, one entry per CDR3 protein. This table has roughly 470,000 distinct CDR3 sequences, about 25% appearing once. Broader study findings: Certain motif variants had earlier appeared in reactive arthritis synovial fluid and blood. Several highly homologous variants made up a TCR beta motif, and this motif appeared characteristic of ankylosing spondylitis blood. The clones that were linked to disease were reported to be significantly enriched in matched synovial fluid samples from ankylosing spondylitis patients.

Germline values: CDR1 SNHLY, CDR2 FYNNEI. With V trimmed by 4 bases and J by 5 bases, 3 bases remained unmatched. This CDR3 has 13 amino acids. The sequencing input was blood, either unsorted or a sorted T cell fraction (not recorded which). The gene calls are TRBV2 and TRBJ2-3; 7 bases map to TRBD1. The clonotype was recovered from a male donor with ankylosing spondylitis. The CDR3 here is CASSGQGEDTQYF. As DNA, the CDR3 is TGTGCCAGCAGTGGACAGGGCGAAGATACGCAGTATTTT.